This TCR beta chain was obtained from a study of beta chain features in type 1 diabetes. Broader study findings: The cDNA sequencing approach could over-represent high-TCR-expressing cells. A moderate, significant TCRB CDR3 shortening appeared in type 1 diabetes across four CD4+ subsets.

The authors obtained over 98% purity in all sorted populations. Expressed TCRB transcripts were sequenced, since all the RNA that had been isolated was reverse transcribed. Naive, central memory and regulatory T cell samples came to a mean of approximately 3.57 million reads. Sequencing used immunoSEQ multiplex PCR; TCRdb keeps in-frame clones, though not all of them. The table includes about 390,000 clones, over 9% detected once. The germline V gene encodes CDR1 SGHTA and CDR2 FQGNSA. The CDR3 has 15 amino acids. J was trimmed by 3 bases and V by 7 bases; bases with no gene match: 11. Turning to this clone: Its antigen is undetermined.

The sequenced sample consisted of central memory CD4+ T cells from blood. This sequence was found in a man aged 30-40 years with type 1 diabetes. V gene TRBV7-2 combines with J gene TRBJ2-7, with 8 bases fitting TRBD2. In DNA form, the CDR3 reads TGTGCCAGCAACCGGGGGGGCAGGGACAACTACGAGCAGTACTTC. This gives the protein CASNRGGRDNYEQYF.